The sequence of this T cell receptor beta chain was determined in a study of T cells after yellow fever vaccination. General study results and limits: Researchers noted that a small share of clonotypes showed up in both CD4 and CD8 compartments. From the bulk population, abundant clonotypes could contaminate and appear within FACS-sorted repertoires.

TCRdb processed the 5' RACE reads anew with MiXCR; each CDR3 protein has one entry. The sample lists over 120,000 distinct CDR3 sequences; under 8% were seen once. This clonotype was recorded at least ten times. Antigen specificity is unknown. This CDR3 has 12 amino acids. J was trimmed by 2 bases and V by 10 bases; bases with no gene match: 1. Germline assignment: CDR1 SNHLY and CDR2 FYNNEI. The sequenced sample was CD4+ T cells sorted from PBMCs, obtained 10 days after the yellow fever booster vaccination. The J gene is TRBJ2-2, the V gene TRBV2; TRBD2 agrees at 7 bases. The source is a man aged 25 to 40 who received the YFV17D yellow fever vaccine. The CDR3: CATGLNTGELFF. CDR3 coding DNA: TGTGCCACGGGACTAAACACCGGGGAGCTGTTTTTT.